This TCR beta chain stems from a study of T cell repertoires in cytomegalovirus infection. Study-level background: Public signatures in TCR beta pointed to CMV infection and matching HLA type. Study-wide results and caveats: Individuals carrying CMV plus the relevant HLA were identified by cumulative frequency of public TCR beta families.

The V end lost 5 bases, the J end lost 6 bases, and 13 bases lay between the germline ends. The CDR3 contains 13 residues. Germline CDR1 SGHVS, CDR2 FQNEAQ. This clonotype was counted at least ten times. Its antigen remains unknown. TCRdb passed the reads through MiXCR, listing each CDR3 protein once. Of hundreds of thousands of distinct CDR3 sequences detected, approximately 22% appear once; the ten largest clones hold around a sixth. The sequence derives from a human donor in good health (CMV status not recorded). Some clones in this sample may be carry-over from other donors' samples. This chain links TRBV7-8 with TRBJ1-1, with D hard to call. The sample taken for sequencing was CD8+ T cells from PBMCs. The CDR3, as DNA: TGTGCCAGCAGCGCCCTGGACGTGGCTGAAGCTTTCTTT. Its protein product is CASSALDVAEAFF.